This is a list of T cell receptor beta chains from one sample in a study of blood T cells in healthy people across ages. MiXCR was run by TCRdb on the 5' RACE reads, yielding one entry per CDR3 protein. The profile shows 2 million or so distinct CDR3 sequences, just under 50% of them singletons. Sequencing was carried out using blood. All receptors derive from a woman between 35 and 50 years old in good health. Both conserved end residues are part of each CDR3. A D gene is named only where the DNA matches it firmly. Clone size is shown for a subset of rows, as once, few, many or a class of expanded clone.

few	TRBD1	TRBV11-2	TRBJ2-7	CASSLDRVIFYEQYF	TGTGCCAGCAGCCTGGACAGGGTGATTTTCTACGAGCAGTACTTC
.	.	TRBV7-9	TRBJ2-7	CASSTRGITYEQYF	TGTGCCAGCAGCACAAGGGGTATTACCTACGAGCAGTACTTC
few	.	TRBV12-3/TRBV12-4	TRBJ1-2	CASSFRSNYGYTF	TGTGCCAGCAGTTTTAGGAGCAACTATGGCTACACCTTC
.	.	TRBV4-2	TRBJ1-2	CASSQDISSYGYTF	TGTGCCAGCAGCCAAGATATTTCAAGCTATGGCTACACCTTC
few	.	TRBV9	TRBJ2-1	CASSVATVNEQFF	TGTGCCAGCAGCGTAGCAACTGTCAATGAGCAGTTCTTC
few	TRBD2	TRBV2	TRBJ2-5	CASSELGGVQTQYF	TGTGCCAGCAGTGAATTGGGGGGGGTCCAGACCCAGTACTTC
.	.	TRBV27	TRBJ1-2	CASGILSPYGYTF	TGTGCCAGCGGGATCCTTTCCCCCTATGGCTACACCTTC
.	.	TRBV6-5	TRBJ2-3	CASSYRRLTDTQYF	TGTGCCAGCAGTTACCGCAGACTGACAGATACGCAGTATTTT
.	TRBD1	TRBV7-2	TRBJ1-5	CASSALDRTNQPQHF	TGTGCCAGCAGCGCCCTGGACAGGACCAATCAGCCCCAGCATTTT
.	.	TRBV9	TRBJ1-2	CASSVESLGVGYTF	TGTGCCAGCAGCGTAGAATCGTTGGGGGTTGGCTACACCTTC
.	TRBD1	TRBV20-1	TRBJ1-5	CSALDRDYQPQHF	TGCAGTGCCCTGGACAGGGACTATCAGCCCCAGCATTTT
few	.	TRBV5-5	TRBJ1-1	CASSLLANTEAFF	TGTGCCAGCAGCTTGTTGGCGAACACTGAAGCTTTCTTT
few	.	TRBV6-5	TRBJ2-7	CASSYFSRRYEQYF	TGTGCCAGCAGTTACTTCTCTCGGCGCTACGAGCAGTACTTC
.	TRBD1	TRBV5-1	TRBJ1-2	CASSLLPGGDYGYTF	TGCGCCAGCAGCTTGCTTCCAGGGGGGGACTATGGCTACACCTTC
.	TRBD2	TRBV5-1	TRBJ2-3	CASSGGGLGLAEDTDTQYF	TGCGCCAGCAGCGGGGGAGGGCTGGGACTAGCTGAGGACACAGATACGCAGTATTTT
few	TRBD1	TRBV5-4	TRBJ1-2	CASSTLDRGPYGYTF	TGTGCCAGCAGCACCTTGGACAGGGGACCTTATGGCTACACCTTC
.	.	TRBV7-2	TRBJ1-2	CASSSGDPTLYGYTF	TGTGCCAGCAGCTCCGGGGACCCCACGCTCTATGGCTACACCTTC
few	.	TRBV5-1	TRBJ2-3	CASVGASTDTQYF	TGCGCCAGCGTCGGAGCTAGCACAGATACGCAGTATTTT
few	.	TRBV6-1	TRBJ2-3	CASSENYQLITDTQYF	TGTGCCAGCAGTGAAAACTACCAGCTTATCACAGATACGCAGTATTTT
.	TRBD1	TRBV28	TRBJ1-2	CASMRDRGTYGYTF	TGTGCCAGCATGCGGGACAGGGGTACCTATGGCTACACCTTC
few	.	TRBV28	TRBJ2-5	CASTNRADTEETQYF	TGTGCCAGCACCAACCGCGCGGACACGGAGGAGACCCAGTACTTC
.	TRBD2	TRBV29-1	TRBJ2-5	CSVEGGNGQETQYF	TGCAGCGTTGAGGGGGGGAATGGCCAAGAGACCCAGTACTTC
.	TRBD1	TRBV7-2	TRBJ1-4	CASSRAGTGNEKLFF	TGTGCCAGCAGCCGCGCCGGGACAGGAAATGAAAAACTGTTTTTT
few	TRBD2	TRBV20-1	TRBJ2-3	CSATFSGTSQYF	TGCAGTGCTACCTTCTCCGGGACTAGTCAGTATTTT
.	TRBD2	TRBV5-1	TRBJ2-1	CASSYSSGGAINEQFF	TGCGCCAGCAGCTACTCCAGCGGGGGGGCGATCAATGAGCAGTTCTTC
.	TRBD1	TRBV7-9	TRBJ2-6	CASSSRGQVLSGANVLTF	TGTGCCAGCAGCTCTAGGGGACAGGTCCTCTCTGGGGCCAACGTCCTGACTTTC
few	TRBD2	TRBV7-2	TRBJ2-1	CASSRRTSGGKYNEQFF	TGTGCCAGCAGCCGCCGGACCTCGGGGGGGAAATACAATGAGCAGTTCTTC
.	TRBD1	TRBV6-2/TRBV6-3	TRBJ1-6	CASSYAQGANSPLHF	TGTGCCAGCAGTTACGCCCAGGGGGCGAATTCACCCCTCCACTTT
.	.	TRBV24-1	TRBJ2-1	CATSQGRGHDNEQFF	TGTGCCACCAGTCAGGGGAGGGGGCACGACAATGAGCAGTTCTTC
.	.	TRBV13	TRBJ1-6	CASSLNGDNSPLHF	TGTGCCAGCAGCTTAAACGGGGATAATTCACCCCTCCACTTT
.	TRBD2	TRBV18	TRBJ2-5	CASSREGLAGETQYF	TGTGCCAGCTCACGGGAAGGTCTAGCGGGAGAGACCCAGTACTTC
.	.	TRBV6-2/TRBV6-3	TRBJ1-1	CASSYRAGVNTEAFF	TGTGCCAGCAGTTACCGCGCGGGTGTGAACACTGAAGCTTTCTTT
few	.	TRBV6-5	TRBJ1-2	CASSDSGYYGYTF	TGTGCCAGCAGTGATTCAGGATACTATGGCTACACCTTC
.	TRBD1	TRBV18	TRBJ2-7	CASSRAGGNEQYF	TGTGCCAGCTCACGGGCAGGGGGCAACGAGCAGTACTTC
few	.	TRBV12-3/TRBV12-4	TRBJ2-5	CASNLFGTRNQETQYF	TGTGCCAGCAACCTTTTTGGGACAAGGAACCAAGAGACCCAGTACTTC
few	TRBD1	TRBV7-6	TRBJ2-4	CASSSLPYPSIRTGRNIQYF	TGTGCCAGCAGCTCATTACCTTACCCGTCCATAAGGACAGGGCGAAACATTCAGTACTTC
.	TRBD1	TRBV25-1	TRBJ2-1	CASSESPTGLGYNEQFF	TGTGCCAGCAGTGAATCCCCGACAGGGTTGGGGTACAATGAGCAGTTCTTC
few	.	TRBV6-2/TRBV6-3	TRBJ2-5	CASSTGRFGETQYF	TGTGCCAGCAGTACAGGGAGGTTCGGGGAGACCCAGTACTTC
few	.	TRBV12-3/TRBV12-4	TRBJ2-7	CASSLVLTYEQYF	TGTGCCAGCAGTTTAGTCCTGACCTACGAGCAGTACTTC
.	.	TRBV6-5	TRBJ1-6	CASSPGTSNSPLHF	TGTGCCAGCAGTCCCGGGACCTCTAATTCACCCCTCCACTTT
many	TRBD2	TRBV20-1	TRBJ2-5	CSARDRLAPQETQYF	TGCAGTGCTAGAGACCGACTAGCCCCACAAGAGACCCAGTACTTC
few	.	TRBV29-1	TRBJ2-1	CSVFSYNEQFF	TGCAGCGTCTTCTCCTACAATGAGCAGTTCTTC
.	TRBD2	TRBV9	TRBJ2-5	CASSEGTRGNEQYF	TGTGCCAGCAGCGAGGGGACTAGGGGGAATGAGCAGTACTTC